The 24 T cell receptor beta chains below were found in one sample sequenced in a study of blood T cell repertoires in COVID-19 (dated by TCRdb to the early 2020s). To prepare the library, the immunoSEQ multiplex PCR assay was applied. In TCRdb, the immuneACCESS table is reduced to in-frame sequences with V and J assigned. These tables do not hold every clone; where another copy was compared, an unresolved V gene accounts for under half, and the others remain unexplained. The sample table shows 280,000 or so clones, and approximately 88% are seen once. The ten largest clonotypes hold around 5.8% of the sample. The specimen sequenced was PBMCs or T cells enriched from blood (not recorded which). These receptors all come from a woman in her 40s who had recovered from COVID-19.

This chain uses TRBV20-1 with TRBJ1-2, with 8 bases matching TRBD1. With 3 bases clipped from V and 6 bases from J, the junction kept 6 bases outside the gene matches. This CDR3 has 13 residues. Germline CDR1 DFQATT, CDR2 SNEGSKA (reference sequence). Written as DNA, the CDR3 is TGCAGTGCTAGTGGACAGGGCTTCGATGGCTACACCTTC. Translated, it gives CSASGQGFDGYTF.

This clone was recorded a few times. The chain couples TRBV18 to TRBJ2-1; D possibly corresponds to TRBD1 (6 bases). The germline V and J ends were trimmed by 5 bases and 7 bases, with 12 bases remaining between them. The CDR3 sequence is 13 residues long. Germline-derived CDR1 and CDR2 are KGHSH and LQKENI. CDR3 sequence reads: CASSGLRGNEQFF. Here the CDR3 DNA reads TGTGCCAGCTCAGGGTTAAGGGGGAATGAGCAGTTCTTC. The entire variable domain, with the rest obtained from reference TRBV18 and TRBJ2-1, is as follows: NAGVMQNPRHLVRRRGQEARLRCSPMKGHSHVYWYRQLPEEGLKFMVYLQKENIIDESGMPKERFSAEFPKEGPSILRIQQVVRGDSAAYFCASSGLRGNEQFFGPGTRLTVL.

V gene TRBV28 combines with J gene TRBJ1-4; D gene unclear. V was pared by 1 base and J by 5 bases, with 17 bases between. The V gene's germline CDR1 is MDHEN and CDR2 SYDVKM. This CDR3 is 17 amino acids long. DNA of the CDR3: TGTGCCAGCAGTTTATTACTAGGTCAAACTGGGAATGAAAAACTGTTTTTT. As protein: CASSLLLGQTGNEKLFF. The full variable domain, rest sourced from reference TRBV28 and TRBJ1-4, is DVKVTQSSRYLVKRTGEKVFLECVQDMDHENMFWYRQDPGLGLRLIYFSYDVKMKEKGDIPEGYSVSREKKERFSLILESASTNQTSMYLCASSLLLGQTGNEKLFFGSGTQLSVL.

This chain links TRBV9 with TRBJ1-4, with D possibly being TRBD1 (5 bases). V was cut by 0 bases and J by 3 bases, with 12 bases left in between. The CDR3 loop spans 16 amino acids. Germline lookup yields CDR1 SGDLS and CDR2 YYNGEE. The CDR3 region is CASSVGGRFANEKLFF. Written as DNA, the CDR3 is TGTGCCAGCAGCGTAGGGGGGAGGTTCGCTAATGAAAAACTGTTTTTT.

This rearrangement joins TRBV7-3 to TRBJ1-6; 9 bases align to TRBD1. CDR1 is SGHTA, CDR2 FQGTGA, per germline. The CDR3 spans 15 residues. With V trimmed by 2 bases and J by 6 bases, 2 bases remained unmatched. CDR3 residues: CASSLGTGFNSPLHF. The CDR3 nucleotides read TGTGCCAGCAGCTTAGGGACAGGGTTTAATTCACCCCTCCACTTT. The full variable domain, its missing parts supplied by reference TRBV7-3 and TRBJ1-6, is GAGVSQTPSNKVTEKGKYVELRCDPISGHTALYWYRQSLGQGPEFLIYFQGTGAADDSGLPNDRFFAVRPEGSVSTLKIQRTERGDSAVYLCASSLGTGFNSPLHFGNGTRLTVT.

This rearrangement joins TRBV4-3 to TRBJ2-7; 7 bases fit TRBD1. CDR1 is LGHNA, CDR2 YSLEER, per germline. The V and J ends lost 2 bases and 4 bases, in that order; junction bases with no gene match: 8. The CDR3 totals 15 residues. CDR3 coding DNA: TGCGCCAGCAGCCAAAAGGACAGGCGCCCTTACGAGCAGTACTTC. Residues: CASSQKDRRPYEQYF.

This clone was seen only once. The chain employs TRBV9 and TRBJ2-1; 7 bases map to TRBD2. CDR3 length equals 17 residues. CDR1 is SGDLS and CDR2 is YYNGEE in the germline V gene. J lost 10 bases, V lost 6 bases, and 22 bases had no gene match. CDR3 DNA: TGTGCCAGCACCGGGGGGATTGGGGGTAGCCGCGACTTGGAGCAGTTCTTC. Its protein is CASTGGIGGSRDLEQFF. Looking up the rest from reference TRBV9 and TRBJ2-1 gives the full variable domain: DSGVTQTPKHLITATGQRVTLRCSPRSGDLSVYWYQQSLDQGLQFLIQYYNGEERAKGNILERFSAQQFPDLHSELNLSSLELGDSALYFCASTGGIGGSRDLEQFFGPGTRLTVL.

The CDR3 here is CASSTDYIAGGPQETQYF. The CDR3 DNA reads TGTGCCAGCAGCACCGACTATATAGCGGGAGGGCCCCAAGAGACCCAGTACTTC. The chain is built from TRBV7-9 and TRBJ2-5, with 11 bases fitting TRBD2. The V gene's germline CDR1 is SEHNR and CDR2 FQNEAQ (reference sequence). Unmatched junction bases numbered 12, after V lost 5 bases and J lost 1 base. This CDR3 has 18 amino acids.

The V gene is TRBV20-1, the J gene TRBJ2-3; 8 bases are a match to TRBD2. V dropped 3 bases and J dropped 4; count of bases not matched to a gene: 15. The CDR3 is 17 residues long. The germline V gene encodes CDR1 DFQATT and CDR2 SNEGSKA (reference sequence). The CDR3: CSASKASGSPGPDTQYF. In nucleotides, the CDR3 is TGCAGTGCTAGTAAGGCTAGCGGGTCCCCCGGGCCAGATACGCAGTATTTT.

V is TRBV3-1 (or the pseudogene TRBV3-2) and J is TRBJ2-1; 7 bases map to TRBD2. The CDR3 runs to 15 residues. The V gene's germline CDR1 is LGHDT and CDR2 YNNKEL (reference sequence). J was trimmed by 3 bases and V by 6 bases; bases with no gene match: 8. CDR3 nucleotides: TGTGCCAGCAGGCCGCGGGAGAACCTCTACAATGAGCAGTTCTTC. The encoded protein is CASRPRENLYNEQFF.

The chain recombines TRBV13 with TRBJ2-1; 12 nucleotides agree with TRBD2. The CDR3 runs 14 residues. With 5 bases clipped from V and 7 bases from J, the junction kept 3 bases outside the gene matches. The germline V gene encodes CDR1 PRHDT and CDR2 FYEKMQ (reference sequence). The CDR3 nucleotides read TGTGCCAGCAGCCCTCTAGCGGGAGGGAATGAGCAGTTCTTC. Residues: CASSPLAGGNEQFF.

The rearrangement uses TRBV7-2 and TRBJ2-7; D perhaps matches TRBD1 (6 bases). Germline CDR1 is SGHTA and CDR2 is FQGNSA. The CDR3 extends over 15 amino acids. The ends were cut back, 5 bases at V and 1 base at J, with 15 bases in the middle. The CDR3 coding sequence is TGTGCCAGCAGCGCCAGGGGAGACCGGTCCTACGAGCAGTACTTC. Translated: CASSARGDRSYEQYF.

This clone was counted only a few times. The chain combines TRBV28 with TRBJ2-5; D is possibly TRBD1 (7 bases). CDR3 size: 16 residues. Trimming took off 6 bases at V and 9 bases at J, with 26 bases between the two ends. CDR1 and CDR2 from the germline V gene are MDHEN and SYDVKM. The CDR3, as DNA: TGTGCCAGCAGCCCTCGGCGGGCAGGGGGGCTTACGGCCCAGTACTTC. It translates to CASSPRRAGGLTAQYF. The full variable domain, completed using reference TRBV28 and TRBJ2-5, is DVKVTQSSRYLVKRTGEKVFLECVQDMDHENMFWYRQDPGLGLRLIYFSYDVKMKEKGDIPEGYSVSREKKERFSLILESASTNQTSMYLCASSPRRAGGLTAQYFGPGTRLLVL.

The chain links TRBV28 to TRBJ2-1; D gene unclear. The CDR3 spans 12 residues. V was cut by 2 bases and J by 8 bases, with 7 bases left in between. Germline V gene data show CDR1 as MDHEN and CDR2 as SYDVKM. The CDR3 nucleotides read TGTGCCAGCAGTTTAGGCCGGGATGAGCAGTTCTTC. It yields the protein CASSLGRDEQFF.

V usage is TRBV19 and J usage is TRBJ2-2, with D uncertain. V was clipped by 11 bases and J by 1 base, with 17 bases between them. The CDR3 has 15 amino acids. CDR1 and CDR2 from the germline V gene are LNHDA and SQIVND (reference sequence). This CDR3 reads CAALAGPRNTGELFF. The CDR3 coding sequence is TGTGCCGCATTAGCCGGTCCGAGGAACACCGGGGAGCTGTTTTTT. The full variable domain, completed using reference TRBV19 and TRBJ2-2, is DGGITQSPKYLFRKEGQNVTLSCEQNLNHDAMYWYRQDPGQGLRLIYYSQIVNDFQKGDIAEGYSVSREKKESFPLTVTSAQKNPTAFYLCAALAGPRNTGELFFGEGSRLTVL.

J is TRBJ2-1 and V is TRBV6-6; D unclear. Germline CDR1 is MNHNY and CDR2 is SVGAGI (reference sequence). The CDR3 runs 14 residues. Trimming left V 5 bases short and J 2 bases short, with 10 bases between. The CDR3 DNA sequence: TGTGCCAGCAGTAAGACTTCCCCCTACAATGAGCAGTTCTTC. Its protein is CASSKTSPYNEQFF.

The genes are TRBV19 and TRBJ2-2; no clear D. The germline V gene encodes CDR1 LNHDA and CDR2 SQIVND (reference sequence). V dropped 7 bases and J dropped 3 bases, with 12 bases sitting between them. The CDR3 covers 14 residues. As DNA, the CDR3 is TGTGCCAGTAACGACGGCGCGGACACCGGGGAGCTGTTTTTT. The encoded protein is CASNDGADTGELFF.

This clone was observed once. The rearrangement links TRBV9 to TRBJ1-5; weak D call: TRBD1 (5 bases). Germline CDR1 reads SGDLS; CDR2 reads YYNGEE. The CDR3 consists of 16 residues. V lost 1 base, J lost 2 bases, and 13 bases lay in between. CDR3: CASSVTYDRRNQPQHF. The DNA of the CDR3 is TGTGCCAGCAGCGTAACCTATGACAGACGCAATCAGCCCCAGCATTTT.

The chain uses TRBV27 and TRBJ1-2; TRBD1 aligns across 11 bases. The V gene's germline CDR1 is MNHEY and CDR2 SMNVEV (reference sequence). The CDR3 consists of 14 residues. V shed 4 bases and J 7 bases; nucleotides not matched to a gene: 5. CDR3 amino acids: CASSSDRGRGGYTF. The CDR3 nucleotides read TGTGCCAGCAGTTCGGACAGGGGGCGCGGTGGCTACACCTTC.

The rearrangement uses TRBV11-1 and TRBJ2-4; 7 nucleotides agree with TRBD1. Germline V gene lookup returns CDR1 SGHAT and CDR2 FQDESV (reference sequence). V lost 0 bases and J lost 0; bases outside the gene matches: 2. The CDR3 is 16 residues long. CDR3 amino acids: CASSLAQGVAKNIQYF. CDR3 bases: TGTGCCAGCAGCTTAGCCCAGGGGGTAGCCAAAAACATTCAGTACTTC. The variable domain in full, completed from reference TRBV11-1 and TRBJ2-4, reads EAEVAQSPRYKITEKSQAVAFWCDPISGHATLYWYRQILGQGPELLVQFQDESVVDDSQLPKDRFSAERLKGVDSTLKIQPAELGDSAMYLCASSLAQGVAKNIQYFGAGTRLSVL.

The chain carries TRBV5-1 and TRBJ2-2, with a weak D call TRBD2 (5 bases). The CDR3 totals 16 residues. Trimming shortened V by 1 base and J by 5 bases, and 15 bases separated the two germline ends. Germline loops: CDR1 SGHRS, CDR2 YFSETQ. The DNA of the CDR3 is TGCGCCAGCAGCTTGAGGGCGGATTCGGGAACCGGGGAGCTGTTTTTT. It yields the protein CASSLRADSGTGELFF.

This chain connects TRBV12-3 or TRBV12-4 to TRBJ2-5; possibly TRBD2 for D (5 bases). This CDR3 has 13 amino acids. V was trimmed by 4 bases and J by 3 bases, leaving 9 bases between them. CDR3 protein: CASSSPGEETQYF. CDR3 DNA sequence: TGTGCCAGCAGTTCCCCCGGGGAAGAGACCCAGTACTTC.

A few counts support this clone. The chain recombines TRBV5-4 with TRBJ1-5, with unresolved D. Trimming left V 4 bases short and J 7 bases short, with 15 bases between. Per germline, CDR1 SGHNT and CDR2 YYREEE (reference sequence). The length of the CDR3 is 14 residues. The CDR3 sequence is CASSPLRGNQPQHF. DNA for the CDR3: TGTGCCAGCAGCCCCTTACGAGGGAACCAGCCCCAGCATTTT. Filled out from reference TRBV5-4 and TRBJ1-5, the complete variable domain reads ETGVTQSPTHLIKTRGQQVTLRCSSQSGHNTVSWYQQALGQGPQFIFQYYREEENGRGNFPPRFSGLQFPNYSSELNVNALELDDSALYLCASSPLRGNQPQHFGDGTRLSIL.

CDR3 nucleotide sequence: TGTGCCAGCAGCTTAAATTCAGGGGATACGCAGTATTTT. This translates into CASSLNSGDTQYF. J is TRBJ2-3 and V is TRBV7-3; the D gene is possibly TRBD1 (5 bases). CDR1 and CDR2 from the germline V gene are SGHTA and FQGTGA. Trimming took off 1 base at V and 6 bases at J, with 8 bases between the two ends. CDR3 size: 13 residues.